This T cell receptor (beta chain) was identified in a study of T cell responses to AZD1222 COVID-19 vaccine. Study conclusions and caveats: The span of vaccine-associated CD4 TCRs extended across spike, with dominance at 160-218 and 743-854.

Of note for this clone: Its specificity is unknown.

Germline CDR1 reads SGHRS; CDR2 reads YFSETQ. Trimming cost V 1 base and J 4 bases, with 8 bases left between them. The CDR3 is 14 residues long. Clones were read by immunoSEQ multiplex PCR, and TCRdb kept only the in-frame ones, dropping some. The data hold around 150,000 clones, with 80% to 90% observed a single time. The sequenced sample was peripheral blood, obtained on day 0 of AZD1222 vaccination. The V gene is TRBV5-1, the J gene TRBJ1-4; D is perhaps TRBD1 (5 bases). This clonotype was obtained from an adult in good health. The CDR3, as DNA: TGCGCCAGCAGCTTGACAGGTTATAATGAAAAACTGTTTTTT. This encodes CASSLTGYNEKLFF. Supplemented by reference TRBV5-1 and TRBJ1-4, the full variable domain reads KAGVTQTPRYLIKTRGQQVTLSCSPISGHRSVSWYQQTPGQGLQFLFEYFSETQRNKGNFPGRFSGRQFSNSRSEMNVSTLELGDSALYLCASSLTGYNEKLFFGSGTQLSVL.